This is a list of T cell receptor beta chains from one sample in a study of blood T cell repertoires in COVID-19. Assay: immunoSEQ multiplex PCR; the TCRdb copy retains only in-frame clones and omits some. The data show some 200,000 clones, with 80% to 90% seen just once and about 10% held by the top ten. Material: peripheral blood. Source of these receptors: a woman aged 80 or over with COVID-19, enrolled during active disease. CDR3s include the opening cysteine and the closing phenylalanine or tryptophan. D genes are given only for firm matches. Rows give clone size only sometimes, using once, few, many, or a class for an expanded clone.

>once|TRBD1|TRBJ2-2|TRBV7-2
TGTGCCAGCAGCTTGTCCGGGACAGGGGGCTTGGCTATCGGGGAGCTGTTTTTT
CASSLSGTGGLAIGELFF
>NA|NA|TRBJ2-2|TRBV6-5
TGTGCCAGCAGCCGGATTTCAGGGTACGGGGAGCTGTTTTTT
CASSRISGYGELFF
>NA|NA|TRBJ2-1|TRBV14
TGTGCCAGCAGCCAAGATAGTCCAGGAATGGGCTACAATGAGCAGTTCTTC
CASSQDSPGMGYNEQFF
>few|TRBD1|TRBJ2-2|TRBV5-5
TGTGCCAGCAGTTGGCCGGGACAGGGGGCAAGGACCGGGGAGCTGTTTTTT
CASSWPGQGARTGELFF
>NA|TRBD1|TRBJ1-6|TRBV27
TGTGCCAGCAGCCCGAGGACAGGGTCCTCACCCCTCCACTTT
CASSPRTGSSPLHF
>once|NA|TRBJ1-6|TRBV6-6
TGTGCCAGCAGCCGGGACTTCGGCAATTCACCCCTCCACTTT
CASSRDFGNSPLHF
>NA|TRBD1|TRBJ2-7|TRBV7-3
TGTGCCAGCAGCTTAAGATCTGTGGAATCGGTTCTGGTTTTACGGGACAGGGGCCACGAGCAGTACTTC
CASSLRSVESVLVLRDRGHEQYF
>NA|TRBD2|TRBJ2-5|TRBV5-1
TGCGCCAGCATGACTAGCGGGGGCCAAGAGACCCAGTACTTC
CASMTSGGQETQYF
>few|NA|TRBJ1-1|TRBV6-6
TGTGCCAGCAGTTACTCGACAGGTAGTGAAGCTTTCTTT
CASSYSTGSEAFF
>NA|NA|TRBJ2-1|TRBV25-1
TGTGCCAGCAGTGAATTCGGAGGGGACAGCAATGAGCAGTTCTTC
CASSEFGGDSNEQFF
>once|TRBD1|TRBJ2-5|TRBV7-9
TGTGCCAGCAGCAAGAGGGACAGGGTATATCAAGAGACCCAGTACTTC
CASSKRDRVYQETQYF
>NA|TRBD1|TRBJ1-1|TRBV11-3
TGTGCCAGCTCCCGGGACAGGGGCACTGAAGCTTTCTTT
CASSRDRGTEAFF
>NA|NA|TRBJ1-6|TRBV3-1/TRBV3-2
TGTGCCAGCAGCCAAGAGACAGCTTCCTCTCTCTATAATTCACCCCTCCACTTT
CASSQETASSLYNSPLHF
>NA|NA|TRBJ1-2|TRBV4-3
TGCGCCAGCAGCCAAGCCCAGGGTACCCTTAACTATGGCTACACCTTC
CASSQAQGTLNYGYTF
>once|TRBD1|TRBJ1-2|TRBV6-6
TGTGCCAGCAGGCGGACAGGGGGTAGCTATGGCTACACCTTC
CASRRTGGSYGYTF